The subject of this entry is one T cell receptor beta chain. Antigen specificity is unknown. V gave up 6 bases and J gave up 3 bases; unmatched junction bases: 5. There are 13 residues in the CDR3. Looked up from germline, CDR1 is DFQATT and CDR2 is SNEGSKA (reference sequence). After constant-region reverse-primer amplification, full-length variable regions underwent semi-nested PCR with Nested Universal Primer A. MiXCR was run by TCRdb on the 5' RACE reads, yielding one entry per CDR3 protein. The repertoire holds under 45,000 distinct CDR3 sequences, with 30% as singletons. Study results and limitations: The TCR gene usage of tumor memory CD4+ T cells clustered together with blood and lymph node memory CD4+ cells and with lymph node naive CD4+ cells. Greatest tumor Treg TCR overlap was with tumor naive CD4+ cells.

This chain uses TRBV20-1 with TRBJ1-1, with 9 bases aligning to TRBD1. This sequence originates from a female donor with breast cancer. Sequenced material: tumor-infiltrating memory CD4+ T cells sorted from the breast tumor. Subset noted: memory CD4+ T cells, CD4+CD45RO+CD25-. The CDR3 spells CSASQGADTEAFF. CDR3 DNA sequence: TGCAGTGCCTCACAGGGGGCTGACACTGAAGCTTTCTTT.